Detailed here is one T cell receptor beta chain. Its specific antigen is unknown. It has no much larger one-base neighbor in the sample; base qualities were not kept. TCRbeta CDR3 regions were amplified from genomic DNA using the immunoSEQ Assay, a bias-controlled multiplex PCR. In the source study's methods: Nucleated cell counts per sample were estimated from amplification of reference gene primers within the assay. Sequence reads were collapsed and filtered to measure the absolute abundance of every unique TCRbeta CDR3 rearrangement. For each sample, productive Simpson clonality was calculated by taking the square root of Simpson's diversity index across productive rearrangements. Held by TCRdb, this immuneACCESS table contains in-frame sequences only and omits some clones. Under half of the omission traces to an unresolved V gene where checked; the cause of the rest is unknown. That table supplies the V and J calls and clone size; D and trimming were determined from the DNA. A total of 220,000 or so clones appear in this sample, roughly 84% of them only once. The top ten hold about 7% of the sample.

Enrolling through a virtual design, the prospective study's participants ranged in age from about 18 to 89 years and lived across roughly 23 United States geographic areas. In the prospective study, participants were assigned to cohorts based on the clinical history participants reported in a screening survey and a study questionnaire. Recovered participants in ImmuneRACE Cohort 3 were defined as having two consecutive negative NP/OP PCR tests, clearance from a healthcare professional, or resolution of symptoms. In the prospective study, whole blood, serum and a nasopharyngeal or oropharyngeal swab were collected from each participant by mobile phlebotomists. Prospective study participants could optionally give additional blood draws and questionnaires over an approximately two-month period. Blood samples from the prospective study were shipped frozen or at room temperature prior to DNA extraction.

This sample is drawn from a study of blood T cell repertoires in COVID-19 (dated by TCRdb to about 2020). Describing the broader study: Collaborator samples came from the United States, Italy and Spain and covered acute and convalescent phases of COVID-19. The repertoires were made available in a free public database intended to serve as a resource for research on the immune response to SARS-CoV-2. HLA class I and class II types, where available, came from metadata supplied by the sample provider rather than from assay-based typing. Samples came from the ongoing ImmuneRACE study (first 160 participants) plus 1,254 subjects from 6 global collaborators. A de-identified subject ID, COVID-19 status, age in years and sex were almost always included in the sample metadata. The prospective study material was composed of cDNA or gDNA derived from T cells, B-cell-depleted T cells, or PBMCs. Subjects who had been exposed to COVID-19, were actively infected with it, or had recovered from it provided the deeply sampled blood TCRbeta repertoires that made up the dataset. Study-level results and caveats: Clinical and demographic metadata were provided uncurated, with the amount varying by source and participant.

The TCR sequence derives from a woman aged 40-49 years who had recovered from COVID-19. Sequencing was carried out using PBMCs or T cells enriched from blood (not recorded which).

The CDR3 protein is CASSSGFPGNTIYF. The DNA is TGTGCCAGCAGTTCAGGGTTCCCTGGAAACACCATATATTTT. The rearrangement joined TRBV7-2 to TRBJ1-3; 5 matching bases give a weak D call of TRBD1. Counted from cysteine to phenylalanine, this CDR3 has 14 amino acids. The retained sequence is limited to the CDR3, 42 bases, with the frame set at the first base. From a lookup of the germline V gene, CDR1 and CDR2 are SGHTA and FQGNSA. V is shortened by 6 bases, J by 2 bases, and the region joining them spans 11 bases.